This TCR beta chain was documented in a study of blood T cell repertoires in COVID-19. The germline V gene encodes CDR1 SGDLS and CDR2 YYNGEE. The junction had 7 bases not matched to a gene; V was cut back by 3 bases and J by 5 bases. CDR3 size: 15 residues. The count of this clone is one. In the original workflow: Counts of nucleated cells, estimated from reference gene primer amplification, were obtained. Libraries were prepared by immunoSEQ multiplex PCR; TCRdb keeps only in-frame clonotypes and omits some of them. The DNA gave D and trimming, while V, J and clone size come from that table. The data contain approximately 230,000 clones, around 88% of them singletons. The study drew participants aged about 18 to 95 years from under 30 US areas. Clinical histories supplied by participants themselves formed the basis of cohort assignment.

The receptor's source is a woman aged 50 to 60 with acute COVID-19. J is TRBJ2-2 and V is TRBV9; TRBD1 aligns across 7 bases. The source material was PBMCs or T cells enriched from blood (not recorded which). In DNA form, the CDR3 reads TGTGCCAGCAGCGGAACGGGACAGTTTACCGGGGAGCTGTTTTTT. This sequence encodes CASSGTGQFTGELFF.